This entry lists 22 T cell receptor beta chains sequenced from one sample in a study of blood T cell repertoires in COVID-19. The method was immunoSEQ multiplex PCR; TCRdb's version includes in-frame clones alone and lacks a portion of them. The sample holds 100,000 to 150,000 clones, approximately 80% seen once. Sequencing was carried out using peripheral blood. The receptor set was obtained from a middle-aged man with active or convalescent COVID-19.

This clone has at least ten counts. The chain carries TRBV6-2 or TRBV6-3 and TRBJ2-7, with 7 bases that match TRBD2. Germline assignment: CDR1 MNHEY and CDR2 SVGEGT. The CDR3 contains 15 residues. V trimming: 2 bases; J trimming: 7 bases; junction bases outside the gene matches: 11. CDR3 in amino acids: CASSYATSPSREQYF. Written as DNA, the CDR3 is TGTGCCAGCAGTTACGCGACTAGCCCCTCTCGGGAGCAGTACTTC.

The chain employs TRBV11-2 and TRBJ1-1, with a possible D match to TRBD1 (5 bases). CDR3 size: 15 residues. From germline, CDR1 is SGHAT and CDR2 FQNNGV. V was trimmed by 0 bases and J by 5 bases, leaving 13 bases between them. For the CDR3, the DNA is TGTGCCAGCAGCTTAGAATCTCTCCGGGGGACTGAAGCTTTCTTT. It translates to CASSLESLRGTEAFF.

This rearrangement joins TRBV2 to TRBJ2-5; TRBD1 matches at 11 bases. The germline V gene has CDR1 SNHLY and CDR2 FYNNEI. J lost 5 bases, V lost 3 bases, and 23 bases had no gene match. The CDR3 runs to 21 residues. The CDR3 coding sequence is TGTGCCAGCAGTGACGCCGGGAGGGGTTACGGGACAGGGGGACCGGCGGAGACCCAGTACTTC. It is translated as CASSDAGRGYGTGGPAETQYF.

The chain couples TRBV18 to TRBJ2-2; D is undetermined. Trimming took 1 base from V and 0 from J, leaving 12 bases between them. In germline, CDR1 is KGHSH, CDR2 LQKENI. CDR3 length equals 17 residues. This CDR3 is CASSPLLRRSNTGELFF. CDR3 sequence (DNA): TGTGCCAGCTCACCACTTCTGCGGCGTTCGAACACCGGGGAGCTGTTTTTT.

This clone was seen a few times. V gene TRBV27 combines with J gene TRBJ2-1, with a possible D match to TRBD2 (5 bases). The length of the CDR3 is 14 residues. Trimming pared 4 bases from V and 3 bases from J, leaving 10 bases between. Germline V gives CDR1 MNHEY, CDR2 SMNVEV (reference sequence). CDR3 coding DNA: TGTGCCAGCAGTTCCCTGAGGGACTACAATGAGCAGTTCTTC. Its protein product is CASSSLRDYNEQFF.

This rearrangement joins TRBV30 to TRBJ2-1, with 8 bases aligning to TRBD2. The germline V gene has CDR1 GTSNPN and CDR2 SVGIG (reference sequence). The CDR3 consists of 15 residues. V lost 0 bases, J lost 9 bases, and 10 bases stayed unmatched. The CDR3 spells CAWSVMTGGKGEQFF. CDR3 in DNA: TGTGCCTGGAGTGTAATGACGGGAGGGAAGGGTGAGCAGTTCTTC.

The chain couples TRBV11-2 to TRBJ2-7; D possibly corresponds to TRBD1 (6 bases). There are 14 residues in the CDR3. V was shortened by 3 bases and J by 3 bases, with 12 bases between the two germline ends. Looked up from germline, CDR1 is SGHAT and CDR2 is FQNNGV. CDR3 loop: CASSLGDTYYEQYF. The CDR3 bases are TGTGCCAGCAGCTTGGGGGACACGTACTACGAGCAGTACTTC.

The chain links TRBV6-5 to TRBJ2-7; TRBD1 agrees at 7 bases. V lost 6 bases to trimming and J lost 6 bases; unmatched junction nucleotides: 14. The germline V gene has CDR1 MNHEY and CDR2 SVGAGI. The CDR3 sequence is 15 residues long. The CDR3 DNA reads as TGTGCCAGCAGGATCACCGGGACAGTAGTCACCGAGCAGTACTTC. Amino acid sequence: CASRITGTVVTEQYF.

The chain joins TRBV6-5 to TRBJ2-5, with D perhaps TRBD1 (6 bases). Between the trimmed V and J ends, which lost 6 bases and 3 bases, there was a span of 11 bases. The length of the CDR3 is 13 residues. In germline, CDR1 is MNHEY, CDR2 SVGAGI. The CDR3 bases are TGTGCCAGCAGCGGGACATTTAAAGAGACCCAGTACTTC. It yields the protein CASSGTFKETQYF.

This chain connects TRBV28 to TRBJ1-4, with no clear D. Per germline, CDR1 MDHEN and CDR2 SYDVKM. The CDR3 is 14 amino acids. The ends were cut back, 7 bases at V and 1 base at J, with 10 bases in the middle. The CDR3 nucleotides read TGTGCCAGCACCTTCGGGGAAACTAATGAAAAACTGTTTTTT. It is translated as CASTFGETNEKLFF.

A few counts support this clone. This chain links TRBV6-2 or TRBV6-3 with TRBJ1-2, with D uncertain. Germline V gene lookup returns CDR1 MNHEY and CDR2 SVGEGT. The V gene lost 2 bases and the J gene lost 7 bases, with 8 bases spanning the gap. The CDR3 contains 12 residues. In nucleotides, the CDR3 is TGTGCCAGCAGTTACGTCAGCGGTGGCTACACCTTC. It is translated as CASSYVSGGYTF.

The CDR3 DNA follows: TGCGCCAGCAGCGAGGAAGATGGACTACCCTACAATGAGCAGTTCTTC. It encodes CASSEEDGLPYNEQFF. The genes are TRBV4-1 and TRBJ2-1, with D possibly matching TRBD2 (6 bases). In germline, CDR1 is MGHRA, CDR2 YSYEKL. This CDR3 has 16 residues. V was clipped by 5 bases and J by 2 bases, with 16 bases between them.

CDR3 nucleotide sequence: TGTGCCAGCAGTCTTAGCAGTACCGGGGAGCTGTTTTTT. It yields the protein CASSLSSTGELFF. The genes are TRBV12-3 or TRBV12-4 and TRBJ2-2; D gene ambiguous. The CDR3 totals 13 residues. Deletions cut 5 bases from V and 5 bases from J, with 9 bases between.

V gene TRBV6-2 or TRBV6-3 combines with J gene TRBJ2-3; D perhaps matches TRBD2 (5 bases). The V gene lost 6 bases and the J gene lost 4 bases, with 14 bases spanning the gap. The germline gives CDR1 MNHEY, CDR2 SVGEGT. The CDR3 totals 14 residues. The CDR3 loop is CASSRTVGADTQYF. CDR3 sequence (DNA): TGTGCCAGCAGCCGTACCGTGGGAGCAGATACGCAGTATTTT.

The table lists this clone with a few counts. This sequence joins TRBV6-4 and TRBJ2-2; D might be TRBD2 (6 bases). This CDR3 is built from 16 residues. Per germline, CDR1 MRHNA and CDR2 SNTAGT. Deletions cut 7 bases from V and 7 bases from J, with 22 bases between. The CDR3 region has the DNA TGTGCCAGCAAGGCCCTGGGGGGACCCGGAGACGGGGAGCTGTTTTTT. The encoded protein is CASKALGGPGDGELFF.

The chain joins TRBV6-5 to TRBJ1-1, with D perhaps TRBD1 (5 bases). Between the trimmed V and J ends, which lost 5 bases and 0 bases, there was a span of 13 bases. The CDR3 is 15 residues long. The germline V gene has CDR1 MNHEY and CDR2 SVGAGI. CDR3 region: CASSRLDRVNTEAFF. Here the CDR3 DNA reads TGTGCCAGCAGTCGCTTAGACAGAGTGAACACTGAAGCTTTCTTT.

This clone came up a few times. The J gene is TRBJ1-1, the V gene TRBV11-2; 8 bases line up with TRBD1. There are 16 residues in the CDR3. Germline-derived CDR1 and CDR2 are SGHAT and FQNNGV. Trimming took 5 bases from V and 4 from J; bases not matched to a gene: 12. The chain's CDR3 is CASSPPSTGGRTEAFF. CDR3 DNA sequence: TGTGCCAGCAGCCCACCCTCAACAGGGGGACGCACTGAAGCTTTCTTT.

The chain is built from TRBV7-9 and TRBJ2-1; TRBD1 agrees at 8 bases. V was pared by 7 bases and J by 8 bases, with 10 bases of the junction left unmatched. CDR3 length equals 14 residues. Germline V gives CDR1 SEHNR, CDR2 FQNEAQ (reference sequence). The CDR3 DNA follows: TGTGCCAGCACCGTGGGACAGGTTGGAGATGAGCAGTTCTTC. This encodes CASTVGQVGDEQFF.

This chain uses TRBV7-2 with TRBJ2-7, with D perhaps matching TRBD1 (6 bases). CDR1 and CDR2 from the germline V gene are SGHTA and FQGNSA. The ends were cut back, 1 base at V and 5 bases at J, with 15 bases in the middle. The CDR3 contains 15 residues. The CDR3 DNA sequence: TGTGCCAGCAGCTTAGGGGCAGGGGTTCACGACGAGCAGTACTTC. Its protein is CASSLGAGVHDEQYF.

The V call is TRBV10-3, the J call TRBJ2-6; maybe TRBD2 (6 bases). CDR1 and CDR2 (germline): ENHRY, SYGVKD. Trimming shortened V by 11 bases and J by 2 bases, and 22 bases separated the two germline ends. This CDR3 is 17 amino acids long. CDR3 DNA sequence: TGTGCCGCCGGGGGTGGTACCCCCCGTCCTGGGGCCAACGTCCTGACTTTC. Protein sequence: CAAGGGTPRPGANVLTF.

The rearrangement links TRBV28 to TRBJ2-3; 7 bases align to TRBD1. V shed 5 bases, J shed 2 bases, and the junction held 16 bases outside the gene matches. The CDR3 is 18 residues long. Looked up from germline, CDR1 is MDHEN and CDR2 is SYDVKM. The CDR3 loop reads CASSPVLKTGAFTDTQYF. CDR3 DNA: TGTGCCAGCAGTCCAGTCCTTAAAACAGGGGCTTTCACAGATACGCAGTATTTT.

This clone was detected many times. This chain links TRBV24-1 with TRBJ2-2, with 9 bases aligning to TRBD1. CDR3 length: 16 residues. V lost 3 bases to trimming and J lost 5 bases; unmatched junction nucleotides: 6. The germline gives CDR1 KGHDR, CDR2 SFDVKD. CDR3 amino acids: CATSDPGQGMTGELFF. CDR3 DNA: TGTGCCACCAGTGATCCGGGACAGGGAATGACCGGGGAGCTGTTTTTT.